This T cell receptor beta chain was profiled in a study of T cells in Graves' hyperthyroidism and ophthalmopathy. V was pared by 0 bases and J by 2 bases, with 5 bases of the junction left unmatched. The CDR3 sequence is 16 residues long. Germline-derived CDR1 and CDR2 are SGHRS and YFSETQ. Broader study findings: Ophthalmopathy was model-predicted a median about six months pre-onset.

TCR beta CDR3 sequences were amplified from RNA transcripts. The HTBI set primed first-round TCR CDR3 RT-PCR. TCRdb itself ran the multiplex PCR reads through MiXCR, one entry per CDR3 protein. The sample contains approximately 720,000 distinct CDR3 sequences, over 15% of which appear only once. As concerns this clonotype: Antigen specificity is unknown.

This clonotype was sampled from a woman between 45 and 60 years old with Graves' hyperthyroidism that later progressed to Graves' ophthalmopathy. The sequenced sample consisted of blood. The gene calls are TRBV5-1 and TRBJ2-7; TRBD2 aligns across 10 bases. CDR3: CASSLGTSGVPYEQYF. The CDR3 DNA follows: TGCGCCAGCAGCTTGGGGACTAGCGGTGTCCCCTACGAGCAGTACTTC.